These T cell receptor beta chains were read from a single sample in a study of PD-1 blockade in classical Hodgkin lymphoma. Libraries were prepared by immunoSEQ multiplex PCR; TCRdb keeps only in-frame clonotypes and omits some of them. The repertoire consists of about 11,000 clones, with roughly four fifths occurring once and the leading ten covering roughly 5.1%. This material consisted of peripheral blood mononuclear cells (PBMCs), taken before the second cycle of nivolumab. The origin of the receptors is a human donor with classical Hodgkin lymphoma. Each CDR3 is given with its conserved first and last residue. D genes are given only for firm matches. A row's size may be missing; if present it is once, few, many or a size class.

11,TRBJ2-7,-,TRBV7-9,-,TGTGCCAGCAGCCCTGTGGACGAGCAGTACTTC,CASSPVDEQYF
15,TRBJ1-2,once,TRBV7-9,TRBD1,TGTGCCAGCAGCTTAGGATTCGGGCAGGGGGGAGGCTACACCTTC,CASSLGFGQGGGYTF
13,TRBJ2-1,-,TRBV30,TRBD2,TGTGCCACTAGCGGTCCTTTATACAATGAGCAGTTCTTC,CATSGPLYNEQFF
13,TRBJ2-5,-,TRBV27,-,TGTGCCAGCAGCTGGGGGTCACAAGAGACCCAGTACTTC,CASSWGSQETQYF
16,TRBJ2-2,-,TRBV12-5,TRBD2,TGTGCTAGTGGTTTGGTAATTGGCGGGAGAACCGGGGAGCTGTTTTTT,CASGLVIGGRTGELFF
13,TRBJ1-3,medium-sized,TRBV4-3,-,TGCGCCAGCAGCTACAAGGGGGGAAACACCATATATTTT,CASSYKGGNTIYF
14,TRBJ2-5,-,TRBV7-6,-,TGTGCCAGCAGCTTTAATAGAGGGAAGGAGACCCAGTACTTC,CASSFNRGKETQYF
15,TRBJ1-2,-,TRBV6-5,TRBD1,TGTGCCAGCAGTCGGGACAGCTTTTATAACTATGGCTACACCTTC,CASSRDSFYNYGYTF
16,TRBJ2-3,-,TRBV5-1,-,TGCGCCAGCAGCTTGGTCGGGATCGCTAGCACAGATACGCAGTATTTT,CASSLVGIASTDTQYF
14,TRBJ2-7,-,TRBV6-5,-,TGTGCCAGCAGTTGCCTACAGAACTCCTACGAGCAGTACTTC,CASSCLQNSYEQYF
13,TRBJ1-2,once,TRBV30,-,TGTGCCTGGGGGGGACGGAGGCACTATGGCTACACCTTC,CAWGGRRHYGYTF
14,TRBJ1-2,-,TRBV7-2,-,TGTGCCAGCAGCTCGGAGGGGCCGCTCTATGGCTACACCTTC,CASSSEGPLYGYTF
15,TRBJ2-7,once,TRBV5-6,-,TGTGCCAGCAGCTTCCCCTCTGGACAGATCTACGAGCAGTACTTC,CASSFPSGQIYEQYF
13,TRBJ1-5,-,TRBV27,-,TGTGCCAGCAGTTTGGGGGGCTATCAGCCCCAGCATTTT,CASSLGGYQPQHF
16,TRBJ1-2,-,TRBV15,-,TGTGCCACCAGCAATTCCCGGACCGGCGGCAACTATGGCTACACCTTC,CATSNSRTGGNYGYTF
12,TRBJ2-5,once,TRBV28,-,TGTGCCAGCACGGCGGAGGGAGAGACCCAGTACTTC,CASTAEGETQYF
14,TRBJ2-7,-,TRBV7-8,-,TGTGCCAGCAGCTTCGGCGGGAATGACTACGAGCAGTACTTC,CASSFGGNDYEQYF